The present TCR beta chain was sequenced within a study of tumor-infiltrating lymphocytes in primary liver carcinoma. The germline V gene has CDR1 MNHNY and CDR2 SVGAGI (reference sequence). CDR3 length: 13 residues. Co-extracting RNA and DNA was done with roughly 17-33 mg of unsorted bulk tissue as input. From approximately 530 ng of total RNA, TCR beta-specific cDNA was reverse-transcribed using a constant-region primer. Slightly modified ARM-PCR, run as three nested multiplex PCR rounds, produced the TCR beta libraries. The first two PCR rounds used TRBV1-TRBV30 forward primers with a C-beta reverse primer, approximately 11 cycles each. A single record per CDR3 protein comes from TCRdb applying MiXCR to the multiplex PCR reads. Among about 210,000 distinct CDR3 sequences listed, around 85% were seen once. Study-wide points: Tumor specimens were characterized by a significantly higher top-250-clone fraction than blood (p = 0.039). Roughly 7-25% of top clones, and no more, occurred in all five tumor regions.

About this clonotype: What it recognizes is unknown. One junction end disagrees with the germline gene, perhaps due to a read error.

Material for sequencing was tumor tissue from primary liver carcinoma. The TCR was taken from a man aged 40-50 years with primary liver carcinoma and hepatitis B virus infection. This chain connects TRBV6-6 to TRBJ1-1; D gene uncertain. The CDR3 protein is CASSRDLNTGALF. CDR3 DNA sequence: TGTGCCAGCAGTCGGGATCTGAACACTGGAGCCTTATTT.